The 15 T cell receptor beta chains in this list originate from one sample, sequenced in a study of cytomegalovirus exposure and HLA in healthy donors (dated by TCRdb to the late 2010s). Receptor libraries were prepared by the immunoSEQ multiplex PCR assay. The table comes from immuneACCESS by way of TCRdb, which keeps in-frame sequences with V and J called. Part of the clones is missing from these tables; in studies checked, under half for an unresolved V gene and the rest for unknown reasons. The sample includes some 130,000 clones, with about 90% observed a single time. Together, the top ten hold about 2.8% of the sample. Sequenced sample: PBMCs. These receptors came from a man between 18 and 29 years old in good health and CMV-seronegative.

The rearrangement links TRBV15 to TRBJ2-1; 10 nucleotides match TRBD1. The CDR3 contains 17 residues. Germline CDR1 and CDR2: LNHNV and YYDKDF (reference sequence). J lost 9 bases, V lost 0 bases, and 11 bases had no gene match. The CDR3 DNA sequence: TGTGCCACCAGCAGAGATCTTAGGGGACAGGGGAAACTTGAGCAGTTCTTC. Protein sequence: CATSRDLRGQGKLEQFF.

In the case of this clone: Germline is not matched at one junction end, which may reflect a read error. The chain uses TRBV18 and TRBJ2-7, with D tentatively TRBD1 (6 bases). Germline assignment: CDR1 KGHSH and CDR2 LQKENI. The CDR3 has 13 residues. CDR3 sequence (DNA): TGTGCCAGCTCACGGAATGATCAGGGGATTCCCGTATTC. Translation: CASSRNDQGIPVF.

The rearrangement uses TRBV12-5 and TRBJ1-3; D is possibly TRBD1 (6 bases). This CDR3 contains 13 residues. Looked up from germline, CDR1 is LGHNT and CDR2 is FRNRAP. V was trimmed by 6 bases and J by 3 bases, leaving 9 bases between them. CDR3 DNA: TGTGCTAGTGGCAGGGGTAGTGGAAACACCATATATTTT. Translated, it gives CASGRGSGNTIYF.

The J gene is TRBJ1-1, the V gene TRBV4-1, with a tentative D call TRBD1 (5 bases). Trimming stripped 1 base from V and 5 bases from J, with 14 bases between. Germline CDR1 reads MGHRA; CDR2 reads YSYEKL. This CDR3 has 15 residues. CDR3 bases: TGCGCCAGCAGCCAAGCCTCAAGGGGTGGGACTGAAGCTTTCTTT. This gives the protein CASSQASRGGTEAFF.

CDR3 loop: CASRGRRGTNEKLFF. In nucleotides, the CDR3 is TGTGCCAGCAGGGGGAGGCGAGGAACTAATGAAAAACTGTTTTTT. This rearrangement joins TRBV2 to TRBJ1-4; D is uncertain. The V end lost 6 bases, the J end lost 1 base, and 12 bases lay between the germline ends. In germline, CDR1 is SNHLY, CDR2 FYNNEI. The CDR3 sequence is 15 residues long. The full variable domain, with the rest looked up from reference TRBV2 and TRBJ1-4, is EPEVTQTPSHQVTQMGQEVILRCVPISNHLYFYWYRQILGQKVEFLVSFYNNEISEKSEIFDDQFSVERPDGSNFTLKIRSTKLEDSAMYFCASRGRRGTNEKLFFGSGTQLSVL.

This sequence joins TRBV5-4 and TRBJ2-1; tentatively, D is TRBD1 (6 bases). V lost 2 bases and J lost 4, with 16 bases in between. CDR3 length: 16 residues. In germline, CDR1 is SGHNT, CDR2 YYREEE (reference sequence). CDR3 in amino acids: CASSFGPKTGYNEQFF. CDR3 nucleotides: TGTGCCAGCAGCTTCGGGCCGAAAACAGGGTACAATGAGCAGTTCTTC.

The chain joins TRBV10-3 to TRBJ2-1, with 7 bases identical to TRBD1. With V trimmed by 6 bases and J by 5 bases, 4 bases remained unmatched. Germline loops: CDR1 ENHRY, CDR2 SYGVKD. The CDR3 is 13 amino acids. The CDR3 region has the DNA TGTGCCATCAGACGGGACAGCGACAATGAGCAGTTCTTC. The encoded protein is CAIRRDSDNEQFF.

The J gene is TRBJ2-7, the V gene TRBV7-2, with D perhaps TRBD2 (5 bases). The CDR3 runs to 15 residues. V lost 4 bases and J lost 2, with 15 bases in between. Germline V gene sequence: CDR1 SGHTA, CDR2 FQGNSA. CDR3 in amino acids: CASSSSGPPAYEQYF. The CDR3 bases are TGTGCCAGCAGCTCGAGCGGTCCGCCTGCCTACGAGCAGTACTTC.

V is TRBV11-3 and J is TRBJ1-3; tentative D call: TRBD1 (6 bases). Trimming left V 5 bases short and J 4 bases short, with 15 bases between. CDR1 and CDR2 from the germline V gene are SGHNT and YENEEA. The CDR3 totals 15 residues. CDR3 in amino acids: CASSKDSRAGNTIYF. The CDR3, as DNA: TGTGCCAGCAGCAAGGACAGTAGGGCCGGAAACACCATATATTTT.

This clone has more than one count but fewer than ten. The rearrangement uses TRBV2 and TRBJ1-2; TRBD1 matches at 10 bases. Germline V gene data show CDR1 as SNHLY and CDR2 as FYNNEI. This CDR3 has 12 amino acids. The ends lost 8 bases at V and 6 bases at J; junction bases unmatched: 3. CDR3 residues: CASLGTGDGYTF. In nucleotides, the CDR3 is TGTGCCAGCCTAGGGACAGGGGATGGCTACACCTTC.

V is TRBV11-2 and J is TRBJ2-7; 7 bases are a match to TRBD2. Germline-derived CDR1 and CDR2 are SGHAT and FQNNGV. V lost 2 bases to trimming and J lost 6 bases; unmatched junction nucleotides: 13. The CDR3 spans 16 residues. The CDR3 DNA reads TGTGCCAGCAGCTTATCCGAATCAACCGGGGGGAGCGAGCAGTACTTC. Protein product: CASSLSESTGGSEQYF.

The rearrangement links TRBV7-9 to TRBJ2-5; 11 bases agree with TRBD2. Germline CDR1 is SEHNR and CDR2 is FQNEAQ (reference sequence). The CDR3 has 18 residues. The J segment lost 2 bases and the V segment lost 5 bases, leaving 13 bases of the junction unmatched. CDR3 loop: CASSQAPRTSGRQETQYF. CDR3 bases: TGTGCCAGCAGCCAAGCCCCCCGGACTAGCGGGCGACAAGAGACCCAGTACTTC. The full variable domain, completed using reference TRBV7-9 and TRBJ2-5, is DTGVSQNPRHKITKRGQNVTFRCDPISEHNRLYWYRQTLGQGPEFLTYFQNEAQLEKSRLLSDRFSAERPKGSFSTLEIQRTEQGDSAMYLCASSQAPRTSGRQETQYFGPGTRLLVL.

This clone has at least ten counts. The chain combines TRBV6-5 with TRBJ1-1; 7 nucleotides align to TRBD1. J was trimmed by 4 bases and V by 10 bases; bases with no gene match: 12. CDR1 MNHEY and CDR2 SVGAGI come from the germline V gene. The CDR3 length is 14 residues. DNA for the CDR3: TGTGCCACCCGACAGGGCGCTAGTACCACTGAAGCTTTCTTT. Its translation is CATRQGASTTEAFF.

This clone was seen only once. Within the sample, other DNA sequences also encode this same CDR3. This chain uses TRBV7-7 with TRBJ1-1; tentative D call: TRBD1 (6 bases). This CDR3 has 13 amino acids. Germline V gene lookup returns CDR1 SSHAT and CDR2 FNYEAQ (reference sequence). V lost 3 bases to trimming and J lost 3 bases, with 8 bases between them. CDR3 in DNA: TGTGCCAGCAGCTTGGACAGAGACACTGAAGCTTTCTTT. Amino acid sequence: CASSLDRDTEAFF.

The rearrangement uses TRBV5-4 and TRBJ2-3; 9 bases agree with TRBD2. J lost 0 bases, V lost 5 bases, and 4 bases had no gene match. This CDR3 comprises 15 residues. Germline CDR1 is SGHNT and CDR2 is YYREEE (reference sequence). CDR3 loop: CASRPAGGSTDTQYF. The CDR3 nucleotides read TGTGCCAGCAGGCCGGCGGGGGGGAGCACAGATACGCAGTATTTT.